A single sample is the source of the 8 T cell receptor beta chains below, sequenced in a study of PD-1 blockade in classical Hodgkin lymphoma. With no exception, relapse followed autologous stem cell transplantation in all patients, and brentuximab vedotin exposure varied. Method: immunoSEQ multiplex PCR; TCRdb's copy keeps in-frame clones and lacks some. The repertoire holds about 110,000 clones, with 80% to 90% as singletons. The sequencing used peripheral blood mononuclear cells (PBMCs), collected before the second cycle of nivolumab. The source of these receptors is a human donor with classical Hodgkin lymphoma.

The chain employs TRBV28 and TRBJ2-1; 13 bases agree with TRBD2. This CDR3 is 17 amino acids long. V lost 3 bases and J lost 6; bases outside the gene matches: 8. Germline lookup yields CDR1 MDHEN and CDR2 SYDVKM. CDR3 sequence: CASSLPTSGRSPNEQFF. The CDR3 DNA is TGTGCCAGCAGTTTGCCGACTAGCGGGAGGTCCCCCAATGAGCAGTTCTTC.

This chain links TRBV14 with TRBJ1-2; no definite D call. There are 14 residues in the CDR3. Germline assignment: CDR1 SGHDN and CDR2 FVKESK. With 4 bases removed from V and 0 bases from J, the gap between germline ends came to 9 bases. The CDR3 coding sequence is TGTGCCAGCAGCCCACTTACTTCTAACTATGGCTACACCTTC. This codes for CASSPLTSNYGYTF.

The genes are TRBV6-4 and TRBJ2-7, with TRBD2 as a possible D gene (5 bases). This CDR3 contains 13 residues. Germline CDR1 MRHNA, CDR2 SNTAGT. V was pared by 2 bases and J by 6 bases, with 11 bases between. CDR3: CASSDEGLGEQYF. The DNA of the CDR3 is TGTGCCAGCAGTGACGAGGGCCTGGGCGAGCAGTACTTC.

In its sample, this clone was seen once. This rearrangement joins TRBV30 to TRBJ2-3; D gene unclear. V lost 0 bases and J 0 bases, leaving 7 bases between the germline ends. CDR1 is GTSNPN and CDR2 is SVGIG in the germline V gene (reference sequence). This CDR3 has 14 amino acids. CDR3 nucleotide sequence: TGTGCCTGGAGTGTGCGCCTAAGCACAGATACGCAGTATTTT. Its translation: CAWSVRLSTDTQYF.

The chain uses TRBV14 and TRBJ1-3, with TRBD1 as a possible D gene (5 bases). CDR3 size: 19 residues. V was shortened by 4 bases and J by 3 bases, with 25 bases between the two germline ends. Germline-derived CDR1 and CDR2 are SGHDN and FVKESK. CDR3 DNA: TGTGCCAGCAGCCTCCTCCCCCGAATGGGCAGGGTGGATGGAAACACCATATATTTT. Amino acid sequence: CASSLLPRMGRVDGNTIYF.

A remark on this clone: One end of the junction fails to match germline, which may point to a read error. V is TRBV27 and J is TRBJ2-1, with 9 positions matching TRBD2. This CDR3 has 15 amino acids. The germline V gene encodes CDR1 MNHEY and CDR2 SMNVEV (reference sequence). The CDR3 bases are TGTGCCAGCAGTTTAGAGGGACTAGCCTATAATGAGCAGTTCTTC. It codes for CASSLEGLAYNEQFF.

A single count supports this clone. V and J are TRBV11-2 and TRBJ2-7; D is perhaps TRBD1 (6 bases). CDR3 length: 12 residues. The V and J ends lost 4 bases and 4 bases respectively, with 8 bases between them. Germline V lookup: CDR1 SGHAT, CDR2 FQNNGV. Here the CDR3 DNA reads TGTGCCAGCAGCTCCACAGGGTACGAGCAGTACTTC. Protein product: CASSSTGYEQYF.

The chain recombines TRBV5-4 with TRBJ1-2, with TRBD1 as a possible D gene (5 bases). From germline, CDR1 is SGHNT and CDR2 YYREEE (reference sequence). The length of the CDR3 is 14 residues. Deletions cut 4 bases from V and 0 bases from J, with 10 bases between. The CDR3 spells CASSLRGANYGYTF. In DNA, the CDR3 is TGTGCCAGCAGCCTGAGGGGCGCTAACTATGGCTACACCTTC.